This T cell receptor (beta chain) was documented in a study of shared clonotypes between healthy human individuals. Background on the study: CD4 naive and memory got three plates each, CD8 naive two, CD8 memory one. Notes on the study in general: The diversity represented, both genetic and in exposure history, was limited by few donors. The naive CD4 repertoires of several donors were compared, and roughly 5.1% of clonotypes were shared.

This table comes from immunoSEQ multiplex PCR, and its TCRdb copy is limited to in-frame clones, with some not included. Of 2 million to 2.5 million clones listed, under 97% are singletons. Germline CDR1 and CDR2: WNHNN and SYGVQD (reference sequence). Trimming removed 2 bases from V and 8 bases from J, with 9 bases in between. The CDR3 extends over 13 amino acids. On this clone: Its specificity is not known.

The chain couples TRBV10-1 to TRBJ1-4, with a possible D match to TRBD1 (6 bases). The sequenced sample was naive CD4+ T cells sorted from blood. As to subset: CD45RA+ positively selected. This clonotype was obtained from a man aged 18 to 30 in good health. CDR3: CASSEAGTEKLFF. CDR3 DNA: TGCGCCAGCAGTGAGGCCGGGACAGAAAAACTGTTTTTT.